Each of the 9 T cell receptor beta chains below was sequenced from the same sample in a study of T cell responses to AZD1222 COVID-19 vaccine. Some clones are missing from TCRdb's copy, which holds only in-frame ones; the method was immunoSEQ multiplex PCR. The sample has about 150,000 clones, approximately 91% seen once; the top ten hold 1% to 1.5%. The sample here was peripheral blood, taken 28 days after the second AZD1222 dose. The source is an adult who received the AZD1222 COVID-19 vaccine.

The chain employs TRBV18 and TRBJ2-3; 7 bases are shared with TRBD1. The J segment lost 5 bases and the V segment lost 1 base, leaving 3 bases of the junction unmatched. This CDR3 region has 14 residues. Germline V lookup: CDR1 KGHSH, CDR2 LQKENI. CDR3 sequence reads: CASSPQRGLDTQYF. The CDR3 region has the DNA TGTGCCAGCTCACCACAAAGGGGGCTAGATACGCAGTATTTT.

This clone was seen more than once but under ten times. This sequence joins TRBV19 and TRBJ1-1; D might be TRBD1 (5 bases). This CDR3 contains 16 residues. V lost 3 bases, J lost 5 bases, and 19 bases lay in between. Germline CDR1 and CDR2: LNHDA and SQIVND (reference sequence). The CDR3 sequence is CASSIPQGRGWTEAFF. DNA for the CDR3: TGTGCCAGTAGTATTCCCCAGGGTCGAGGGTGGACTGAAGCTTTCTTT.

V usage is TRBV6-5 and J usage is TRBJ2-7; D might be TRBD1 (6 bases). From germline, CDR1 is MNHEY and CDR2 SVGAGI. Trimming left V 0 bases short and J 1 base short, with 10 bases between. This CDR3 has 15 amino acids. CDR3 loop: CASSYSLDSSYEQYF. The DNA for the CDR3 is TGTGCCAGCAGTTACTCGCTGGACAGTTCCTACGAGCAGTACTTC.

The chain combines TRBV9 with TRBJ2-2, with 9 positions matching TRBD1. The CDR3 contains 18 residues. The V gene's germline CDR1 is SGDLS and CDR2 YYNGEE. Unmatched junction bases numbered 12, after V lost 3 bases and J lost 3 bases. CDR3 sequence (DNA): TGTGCCAGCAGCGAAATCCGGGACAGGGAATTGTACACCGGGGAGCTGTTTTTT. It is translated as CASSEIRDRELYTGELFF.

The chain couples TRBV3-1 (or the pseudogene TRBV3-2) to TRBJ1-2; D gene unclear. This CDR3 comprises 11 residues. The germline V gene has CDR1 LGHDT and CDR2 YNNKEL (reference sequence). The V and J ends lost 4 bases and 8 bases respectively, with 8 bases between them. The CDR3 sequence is CASSRQMGYTF. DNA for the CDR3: TGTGCCAGCAGCCGTCAGATGGGCTACACCTTC.

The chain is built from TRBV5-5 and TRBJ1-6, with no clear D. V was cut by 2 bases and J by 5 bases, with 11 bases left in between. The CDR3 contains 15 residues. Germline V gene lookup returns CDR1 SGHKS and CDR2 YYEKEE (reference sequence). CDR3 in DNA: TGTGCCAGCAGCTTCCGGGGATTTAATAATTCACCCCTCCACTTT. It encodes CASSFRGFNNSPLHF.

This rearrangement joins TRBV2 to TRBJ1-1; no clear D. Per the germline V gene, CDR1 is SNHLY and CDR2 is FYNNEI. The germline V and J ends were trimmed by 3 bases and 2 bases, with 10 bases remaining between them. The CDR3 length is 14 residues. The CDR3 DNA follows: TGTGCCAGCAGTGAGTGGCAGTTCAACACTGAAGCTTTCTTT. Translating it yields CASSEWQFNTEAFF.

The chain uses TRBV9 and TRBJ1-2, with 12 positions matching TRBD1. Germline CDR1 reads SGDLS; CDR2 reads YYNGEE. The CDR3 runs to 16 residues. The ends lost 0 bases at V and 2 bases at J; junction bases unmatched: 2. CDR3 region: CASSVGGTGGNYGYTF. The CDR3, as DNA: TGTGCCAGCAGCGTAGGAGGGACAGGGGGCAACTATGGCTACACCTTC. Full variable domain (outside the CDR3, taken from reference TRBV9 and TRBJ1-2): DSGVTQTPKHLITATGQRVTLRCSPRSGDLSVYWYQQSLDQGLQFLIQYYNGEERAKGNILERFSAQQFPDLHSELNLSSLELGDSALYFCASSVGGTGGNYGYTFGSGTRLTVV.

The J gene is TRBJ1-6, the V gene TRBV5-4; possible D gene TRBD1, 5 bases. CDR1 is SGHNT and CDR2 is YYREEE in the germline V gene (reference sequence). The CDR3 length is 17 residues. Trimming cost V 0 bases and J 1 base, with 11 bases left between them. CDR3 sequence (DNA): TGTGCCAGCAGCTTGGGTTTGGGGGTATCCTATAATTCACCCCTCCACTTT. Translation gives CASSLGLGVSYNSPLHF.